This T cell receptor (beta chain) is drawn from a study of blood T cells in healthy people across ages. A second PCR of 7 to 11 cycles used a sample-barcoded 5' primer and a J-beta primer mix. TCRdb processed the 5' RACE reads anew with MiXCR; each CDR3 protein has one entry. The table includes some 1,000,000 distinct CDR3 sequences, approximately 25% detected once. The same data also went into a second study, on T cells of mothers and their children.

The sample taken for sequencing was blood. This sequence was found in a girl aged 2 to 10 in good health.

The CDR3 DNA follows: TGTGCCAGCAGTTTTTACAGGCCTCCCCGGGACTATGGCTACACCTTC. Encoded protein: CASSFYRPPRDYGYTF. This chain uses TRBV12-3 or TRBV12-4 with TRBJ1-2; D might be TRBD1 (5 bases). The CDR3 has 16 residues. V dropped 3 bases and J dropped 3 bases, with 17 bases sitting between them.